The rows below give T cell receptor beta chains drawn from one sample of a study of OX40 agonist ivuxolimab in advanced cancers. Sequencing used immunoSEQ multiplex PCR; TCRdb keeps in-frame clones, though not all of them. There are 20,000 or so clones in the sample; 90% occur only once, and around 45% lies in the top ten. Sequences were derived from CD4+ or CD8+ T cells sorted from blood, sampled in a trial of the OX40 agonist ivuxolimab. These receptors all come from an adult with an advanced solid tumor such as melanoma, head and neck, liver or kidney cancer. Both conserved end residues are part of each CDR3. A D gene is named only where the DNA matches it firmly. Expanded clones are given a class, and other clones once, few, many or no size at all.

>TRBD2|TRBJ2-3|TRBV5-1|NA
TGCGCCAGCAGCACCGGAGAGGCCACTAGCGGCTATACGCAGTATTTT
CASSTGEATSGYTQYF
>TRBD1|TRBJ2-6|TRBV30|NA
TGTGCCTGGGGACAGGGCTCCGGGGCCAACGTCCTGACTTTC
CAWGQGSGANVLTF
>NA|TRBJ2-7|TRBV11-2|few
TGTGCCAGCAGATTCGGACGCGGGACCTCCTACGAGCAGTACTTC
CASRFGRGTSYEQYF
>TRBD1|TRBJ1-5|TRBV7-9|NA
TGTGCCAGCAGCTCTGGACAGGGTGGCAATCAGCCCCAGCATTTT
CASSSGQGGNQPQHF
>TRBD1|TRBJ2-6|TRBV6-4|NA
TGTGCCAGCAGTGGCCAGACAGGGTCTGGGGCCAACGTCCTGACTTTC
CASSGQTGSGANVLTF
>NA|TRBJ1-4|TRBV4-1|once
TGCGCCAGCAGCCAAGGAAAGGGGACTTATGAAAAACTGTTTTTT
CASSQGKGTYEKLFF
>NA|TRBJ2-7|TRBV11-3|NA
TGTGCCAGCAGCATCCGGGATCGTTCCTACGAGCAGTACTTC
CASSIRDRSYEQYF
>NA|TRBJ1-5|TRBV27|NA
TGTGCCAGCAGTTTAAGTGGGGATAGTCCGCCCCAGCATTTT
CASSLSGDSPPQHF
>TRBD2|TRBJ2-3|TRBV4-3|NA
TGCGCCAGCAGCCAAATTGGTCTAGCGGGAGGCCACACAGATACGCAGTATTTT
CASSQIGLAGGHTDTQYF
>NA|TRBJ1-1|TRBV19|NA
TGTGCCAGTACTACGGGAGGCACTGAAGCTTTCTTT
CASTTGGTEAFF
>NA|TRBJ2-1|TRBV15|NA
TGTGCCACCAGCAGCTTCTATGCTGAGCAGTTCTTC
CATSSFYAEQFF
>TRBD1|TRBJ1-5|TRBV4-3|NA
TGCGCCAGCAGCGAGACAGGGGGAAGGAACCAGCCCCAGCATTTT
CASSETGGRNQPQHF
>NA|TRBJ1-5|TRBV6-5|once
TGTGCCAGCAGTTACCAGGGACTTCAGCCCCAGCATTTT
CASSYQGLQPQHF
>NA|TRBJ2-7|TRBV27|NA
TGTGCCAGCAAGGGACCCTACGAGCAGTACTTC
CASKGPYEQYF
>NA|TRBJ1-1|TRBV4-3|NA
TGCGCCAGCAGCCAAGGTGGCCCGGGGACTGAAGCTTTCTTT
CASSQGGPGTEAFF